Listed here are 32 T cell receptor beta chains from one sample, sequenced in a study of CD8+CD57+ T cells in acquired aplastic anemia. Profiling that covered TCR beta VDJ and CDR3 relied on genomic DNA as its template. TCRdb re-analysed the reads in MiXCR, keeping a single row per CDR3 protein. The sample holds around 180,000 distinct CDR3 sequences, about 50% seen once. Selection for sequencing was limited to patients who had shown CD8+CD57+ cell expansion by flow cytometry. The sequencing sample was made of sorted CD4+, CD8+, or CD8+CD57+ T cells (not recorded which) from PBMCs. The receptor source for this set is a human donor with aplastic anemia.

This clonotype was detected only a few times. The chain is built from TRBV27 and TRBJ1-6; D is undetermined. V dropped 3 bases and J dropped 0 bases, with 9 bases sitting between them. Germline assignment: CDR1 MNHEY and CDR2 SMNVEV (reference sequence). There are 16 residues in the CDR3. CDR3 nucleotide sequence: TGTGCCAGCAGTTTTACCGGGAGCTCCTATAATTCACCCCTCCACTTT. Translation: CASSFTGSSYNSPLHF.

This clonotype has only a few counts. This chain uses TRBV20-1 with TRBJ2-7, with D uncertain. The germline CDR1 and CDR2 sequences are DFQATT and SNEGSKA (reference sequence). V was pared by 1 base and J by 0 bases, with 10 bases between. This CDR3 comprises 14 residues. The CDR3 DNA follows: TGCAGTGCTAGAGGTCGGCTTAGCTCCTACGAGCAGTACTTC. This translates into CSARGRLSSYEQYF.

This clonotype was seen many times. V usage is TRBV4-1 and J usage is TRBJ2-3; 8 bases match TRBD2. Germline CDR1 and CDR2: MGHRA and YSYEKL. V trimming: 5 bases; J trimming: 0 bases; junction bases outside the gene matches: 4. This CDR3 comprises 15 residues. The CDR3 reads CASSDRGGSTDTQYF. The CDR3 DNA is TGCGCCAGCAGCGACCGCGGGGGGAGCACAGATACGCAGTATTTT.

The table lists this clonotype with a few counts. The chain joins TRBV2 to TRBJ2-5, with 10 bases identical to TRBD2. Germline V lookup: CDR1 SNHLY, CDR2 FYNNEI. The CDR3 consists of 12 residues. Trimming took 5 bases from V and 12 from J; bases not matched to a gene: 6. CDR3 amino acids: CASSYGLADEYF. The CDR3 DNA reads TGTGCCAGCAGTTATGGACTAGCGGACGAGTACTTC.

This chain uses TRBV7-3 with TRBJ2-7, with D perhaps TRBD2 (7 bases). CDR1 and CDR2 from the germline V gene are SGHTA and FQGTGA. Trimming cost V 5 bases and J 4 bases, with 21 bases left between them. CDR3 length: 16 residues. The CDR3 DNA sequence: TGTGCCAGCAGCATGTGGGCGGGGGCCCCTCCTTACGAGCAGTACTTC. It is translated as CASSMWAGAPPYEQYF.

This clonotype was seen a few times. V is TRBV7-9 and J is TRBJ2-7, with 8 bases identical to TRBD2. Germline CDR1 SEHNR, CDR2 FQNEAQ (reference sequence). Trimming took 6 bases from V and 3 from J; bases not matched to a gene: 7. This CDR3 has 14 residues. The CDR3: CASSQSGGRYEQYF. The CDR3 DNA sequence: TGTGCCAGCAGTCAGAGCGGGGGTCGCTACGAGCAGTACTTC.

This clonotype was seen more than once but under ten times. The CDR3 is CAISESSQGHYGYTF. The CDR3 region has the DNA TGTGCCATCAGTGAGTCGAGCCAGGGGCACTATGGCTACACCTTC. The chain has TRBV10-3 and TRBJ1-2; the D gene is possibly TRBD1 (6 bases). Germline CDR1 ENHRY, CDR2 SYGVKD. With 0 bases removed from V and 3 bases from J, the gap between germline ends came to 11 bases. The CDR3 is 15 residues long.

This chain's CDR3 is CATSPWGSGELFF. The DNA for the CDR3 is TGTGCCACCAGTCCCTGGGGTAGCGGGGAGCTGTTTTTT. The chain couples TRBV24-1 to TRBJ2-2; D remains unclear. Germline CDR1 is KGHDR and CDR2 is SFDVKD. This CDR3 has 13 residues. V lost 6 bases, J lost 7 bases, and 11 bases lay in between.

This clonotype was recorded at least ten times. The CDR3: CASGLVRQTIYNSPLHF. CDR3 coding DNA: TGTGCTAGTGGTTTGGTAAGGCAGACGATATATAATTCACCCCTCCACTTT. This chain links TRBV12-5 with TRBJ1-6, with unresolved D. Per germline, CDR1 LGHNT and CDR2 FRNRAP. CDR3 length equals 17 residues. V gave up 0 bases and J gave up 4 bases, with 13 bases separating them.

The chain combines TRBV29-1 with TRBJ2-1; D unresolved. Per the germline V gene, CDR1 is SQVTM and CDR2 is ANQGSEA. This CDR3 is built from 12 residues. The V end was cut by 6 bases, the J end by 4 bases, with 10 bases between. CDR3 DNA sequence: TGCAGCGTCGGTTCACCGTACAATGAGCAGTTCTTC. Translation: CSVGSPYNEQFF.

The genes are TRBV19 and TRBJ1-3; possibly TRBD1 for D (5 bases). Trimming left V 6 bases short and J 2 bases short, with 8 bases between. The CDR3 loop spans 13 amino acids. CDR1 LNHDA and CDR2 SQIVND come from the germline V gene (reference sequence). The CDR3 here is CASRQGAGNTIYF. The DNA for the CDR3 is TGTGCCAGTAGGCAGGGAGCTGGAAACACCATATATTTT.

Comment on this clonotype: One junction end does not reproduce the germline sequence, and a read error may be involved. This chain connects TRBV19 to TRBJ1-1, with 9 bases that match TRBD1. CDR3 length: 15 residues. Germline CDR1 reads LNHDA; CDR2 reads SQIVND (reference sequence). Here the CDR3 DNA reads TGTGCCAGTACCGCGGGACAGGGTTGGAACACTGAAGCTCTCTTT. Translating gives CASTAGQGWNTEALF.

In this sample, this clonotype turned up many times. The V call is TRBV7-8, the J call TRBJ1-1; 9 bases align to TRBD1. The germline CDR1 and CDR2 sequences are SGHVS and FQNEAQ. This CDR3 contains 15 residues. V lost 5 bases and J lost 0; bases outside the gene matches: 4. The CDR3 nucleotides read TGTGCCAGCAGCCCAGGACAGGGGATGAACACTGAAGCTTTCTTT. This encodes CASSPGQGMNTEAFF.

This clonotype occurred many times. The rearrangement joins TRBV15 to TRBJ2-3, with D unclear. V lost 5 bases and J 1 base, leaving 7 bases between the germline ends. CDR1 LNHNV and CDR2 YYDKDF come from the germline V gene (reference sequence). The CDR3 runs 13 residues. The CDR3 bases are TGTGCCACCAGCGTTGGGGGCACAGATACGCAGTATTTT. Translated, it gives CATSVGGTDTQYF. The whole variable domain, filled in from reference TRBV15 and TRBJ2-3, reads DAMVIQNPRYQVTQFGKPVTLSCSQTLNHNVMYWYQQKSSQAPKLLFHYYDKDFNNEADTPDNFQSRRPNTSFCFLDIRSPGLGDTAMYLCATSVGGTDTQYFGPGTRLTVL.

Here the CDR3 reads CATSGLAGGSDTQYF. The CDR3 region has the DNA TGTGCCACCAGTGGGCTAGCGGGAGGGTCAGATACGCAGTATTTT. The chain recombines TRBV24-1 with TRBJ2-3, with 12 bases matching TRBD2. Germline assignment: CDR1 KGHDR and CDR2 SFDVKD. Unmatched junction bases numbered 3, after V lost 5 bases and J lost 4 bases. This CDR3 comprises 15 residues.

This chain uses TRBV4-1 with TRBJ1-2, with unresolved D. V lost 1 base, J lost 3 bases, and 9 bases lay in between. The CDR3 has 14 amino acids. Germline values: CDR1 MGHRA, CDR2 YSYEKL. CDR3 sequence: CASSQGREDYGYTF. The CDR3 DNA sequence: TGCGCCAGCAGCCAAGGACGGGAGGACTATGGCTACACCTTC.

Written as DNA, the CDR3 is TGTGCCAGCAGCAGCGGGACCAAAGAGACCCAGCATTTT. Residues: CASSSGTKETQHF. The chain recombines TRBV2 with TRBJ1-5; possible D gene TRBD1, 5 bases. CDR1 and CDR2 from the germline V gene are SNHLY and FYNNEI. The CDR3 is made up of 13 amino acids. V was pared by 6 bases and J by 11 bases, with 17 bases between.

The V and J genes are TRBV7-9 and TRBJ2-7; the D gene is possibly TRBD2 (6 bases). The V gene lost 4 bases and the J gene lost 0 bases, with 13 bases spanning the gap. Germline V gene lookup returns CDR1 SEHNR and CDR2 FQNEAQ (reference sequence). CDR3 length: 15 residues. CDR3 sequence reads: CASSSSSAHSYEQYF. The DNA of the CDR3 is TGTGCCAGCAGCTCCTCTAGCGCACACTCCTACGAGCAGTACTTC.

The chain carries TRBV19 and TRBJ2-1; D possibly matches TRBD1 or TRBD2 (5 bases each). The V gene lost 4 bases and the J gene lost 7 bases, with 17 bases spanning the gap. This CDR3 contains 15 residues. Germline CDR1 and CDR2: LNHDA and SQIVND (reference sequence). This chain's CDR3 is CASSNPRTGANEQFF. The CDR3 bases are TGTGCCAGTAGTAACCCCCGGACTGGGGCGAATGAGCAGTTCTTC. Based on the CDR3 plus reference TRBV19 and TRBJ2-1, the full variable domain is DGGITQSPKYLFRKEGQNVTLSCEQNLNHDAMYWYRQDPGQGLRLIYYSQIVNDFQKGDIAEGYSVSREKKESFPLTVTSAQKNPTAFYLCASSNPRTGANEQFFGPGTRLTVL.

This clonotype came up many times. The rearrangement joins TRBV11-1 to TRBJ2-7; 8 nucleotides line up with TRBD1. From germline, CDR1 is SGHAT and CDR2 FQDESV (reference sequence). V lost 5 bases, J lost 4 bases, and 7 bases stayed unmatched. This CDR3 spans 14 amino acids. CDR3 coding DNA: TGTGCCAGCAGCCGAACAGGGGGACCTTACGAGCAGTACTTC. As protein: CASSRTGGPYEQYF.

The chain joins TRBV10-2 to TRBJ2-7, with D unresolved. V was clipped by 6 bases and J by 7 bases, with 16 bases between them. Germline-derived CDR1 and CDR2 are WSHSY and SAAADI. This CDR3 spans 13 amino acids. CDR3 region: CASRGLGRWEQYF. CDR3 in DNA: TGCGCCAGCAGGGGCTTAGGCCGGTGGGAGCAGTACTTC.

The genes are TRBV10-3 and TRBJ1-3; TRBD1 agrees at 10 bases. The CDR3 runs to 18 residues. Germline V gene data show CDR1 as ENHRY and CDR2 as SYGVKD. V was pared by 5 bases and J by 3 bases, with 13 bases of the junction left unmatched. The CDR3 here is CAISPGQGLKTDGNTIYF. CDR3 nucleotides: TGTGCCATCAGTCCGGGACAGGGGCTGAAAACGGATGGAAACACCATATATTTT.

In its sample, this clonotype was seen a few times. The chain combines TRBV19 with TRBJ2-7; 8 bases agree with TRBD1. V lost 10 bases to trimming and J lost 4 bases; unmatched junction nucleotides: 6. The CDR3 contains 12 residues. CDR1 is LNHDA, CDR2 SQIVND, per germline (reference sequence). The CDR3 bases are TGTGCCACGGGGACAGGAATTTACGAGCAGTACTTC. Translation gives CATGTGIYEQYF.

This clonotype showed up just once. This rearrangement joins TRBV19 to TRBJ2-7; 10 bases line up with TRBD1. With 3 bases clipped from V and 5 bases from J, the junction kept 1 base outside the gene matches. CDR1 and CDR2 from the germline V gene are LNHDA and SQIVND (reference sequence). CDR3 length equals 13 residues. This CDR3 reads CASSIGTGDEQYF. CDR3 DNA: TGTGCCAGTAGTATCGGGACAGGGGACGAGCAGTACTTC.

This clonotype was found many times. J is TRBJ2-3 and V is TRBV6-5; 7 bases line up with TRBD2. The V gene's germline CDR1 is MNHEY and CDR2 SVGAGI. This CDR3 spans 13 amino acids. The V gene end was trimmed by 4 bases and the J gene end by 10 bases; junction bases not matched to a gene: 8. The CDR3 nucleotides are TGTGCCAGCAGTTGGCAGGGACTATCGGCGCAGTATTTT. Translated: CASSWQGLSAQYF.

The chain is built from TRBV7-2 and TRBJ2-7; D is unclear. Trimming cost V 0 bases and J 0 bases, with 6 bases left between them. Germline V gives CDR1 SGHTA, CDR2 FQGNSA. This CDR3 has 14 amino acids. The CDR3 sequence is CASSLAPGSYEQYF. CDR3 DNA sequence: TGTGCCAGCAGCTTAGCACCTGGCTCCTACGAGCAGTACTTC.

The table lists this clonotype with a few counts. This sequence joins TRBV10-1 and TRBJ2-2; 7 nucleotides line up with TRBD1. The CDR3 has 15 amino acids. The junction had 6 bases not matched to a gene; V was cut back by 4 bases and J by 4 bases. CDR1 is WNHNN and CDR2 is SYGVQD in the germline V gene (reference sequence). For the CDR3, the DNA is TGCGCCAGCAGTGCCGGGACAGCGAGCACCGGGGAGCTGTTTTTT. This codes for CASSAGTASTGELFF.

This rearrangement joins TRBV7-8 to TRBJ2-7; D not resolved. The CDR3 has 15 amino acids. CDR1 is SGHVS, CDR2 FQNEAQ, per germline. Between the trimmed V and J ends, which lost 1 base and 0 bases, there was a span of 10 bases. Here the CDR3 reads CASSLGPTNSYEQYF. The CDR3 DNA is TGTGCCAGCAGCTTAGGACCTACTAACTCCTACGAGCAGTACTTC.

This chain connects TRBV6-5 to TRBJ1-2; no definite D call. CDR1 MNHEY and CDR2 SVGAGI come from the germline V gene. Trimming took off 3 bases at V and 6 bases at J, with 8 bases between the two ends. The CDR3 extends over 12 amino acids. The CDR3 loop is CASSYGVDGYTF. The DNA of the CDR3 is TGTGCCAGCAGTTATGGGGTCGATGGCTACACCTTC.

This clonotype was observed once. CDR3: CASSPSGGAASEQFF. CDR3 coding DNA: TGTGCCAGCAGCCCTAGCGGGGGGGCCGCTAGTGAGCAGTTCTTC. The chain is built from TRBV11-2 and TRBJ2-1; 12 bases agree with TRBD2. V was pared by 5 bases and J by 9 bases, with 8 bases of the junction left unmatched. CDR1 is SGHAT and CDR2 is FQNNGV in the germline V gene. The CDR3 covers 15 residues.

This chain connects TRBV20-1 to TRBJ1-1, with D unclear. Between the trimmed V and J ends, which lost 5 bases and 11 bases, there was a span of 12 bases. This CDR3 has 10 amino acids. Germline CDR1 reads DFQATT; CDR2 reads SNEGSKA (reference sequence). For the CDR3, the DNA is TGCAGTGCTTCCTCGCCTCCGGCTTTCTTT. Encoded protein: CSASSPPAFF.

This clonotype was detected many times. V usage is TRBV15 and J usage is TRBJ1-1; D gene unclear. Germline V gene data show CDR1 as LNHNV and CDR2 as YYDKDF (reference sequence). The CDR3 consists of 13 residues. Trimming cost V 1 base and J 1 base, with 4 bases left between them. This CDR3 reads CATSRGGNTEAFF. CDR3 nucleotides: TGTGCCACCAGCAGAGGGGGGAACACTGAAGCTTTCTTT.